Listed here are 13 T cell receptor beta chains from one sample, sequenced in a study of blood T cell repertoires in COVID-19 (dated by TCRdb to between 2020 and 2021). Receptors were amplified or captured by the immunoSEQ multiplex PCR assay. TCRdb provides this immuneACCESS table in a form limited to in-frame rearrangements. Some clones are lacking; in checked studies, under half of them reflect an unresolved V gene, and why the rest are absent is not known. A total of about 200,000 clones appear in this sample, about 80% of them only once. The ten largest clones represent around 7.5% of the sample. The sequencing input was PBMCs or T cells enriched from blood (not recorded which). These receptors were obtained from a man in his forties who had recovered from COVID-19.

This clone appeared a few times. This chain links TRBV7-8 with TRBJ1-6; 11 nucleotides line up with TRBD1. This CDR3 is built from 14 residues. CDR1 is SGHVS, CDR2 FQNEAQ, per germline. V was clipped by 5 bases and J by 7 bases; unmatched bases: 1. CDR3 amino acids: CASSRTGGNSPLHF. In DNA form, the CDR3 reads TGTGCCAGCAGCAGGACAGGGGGCAATTCACCCCTCCACTTT.

V usage is TRBV18 and J usage is TRBJ2-3; 7 bases line up with TRBD2. Germline trimming cut 4 bases from V and 0 bases from J; bases unmatched to any gene: 16. This CDR3 has 19 amino acids. Germline V lookup: CDR1 KGHSH, CDR2 LQKENI. DNA of the CDR3: TGTGCCAGCTCACTCCTAGCGGCGACTAGGCCAACTAGCACAGATACGCAGTATTTT. Its protein is CASSLLAATRPTSTDTQYF.

V is TRBV18 and J is TRBJ1-2; D remains unclear. Germline V gives CDR1 KGHSH, CDR2 LQKENI. The length of the CDR3 is 14 residues. V was shortened by 3 bases and J by 8 bases, with 16 bases between the two germline ends. The CDR3 DNA reads as TGTGCCAGCTCACCTGTAACTCACCCCGTGGGCTACACCTTC. Encoded protein: CASSPVTHPVGYTF.

The chain combines TRBV6-6 with TRBJ2-2; D ambiguous. Germline V lookup: CDR1 MNHNY, CDR2 SVGAGI (reference sequence). V dropped 0 bases and J dropped 2 bases, with 7 bases sitting between them. There are 15 residues in the CDR3. The CDR3 nucleotides are TGTGCCAGCAGTTACTCTCAGGCAAACACCGGGGAGCTGTTTTTT. Encoded protein: CASSYSQANTGELFF.

This clone has a single count. The rearrangement joins TRBV14 to TRBJ1-2; D is ambiguous. The germline CDR1 and CDR2 sequences are SGHDN and FVKESK. V lost 4 bases to trimming and J lost 8 bases, with 20 bases between them. The CDR3 is 15 amino acids. The CDR3 DNA follows: TGTGCCAGCAGCCCAACGACTGTAAAGGTCGCCGGCTACACCTTC. Its protein is CASSPTTVKVAGYTF.

The chain has TRBV24-1 and TRBJ1-5; TRBD1 matches 8 bases. J gave up 4 bases and V 4 bases, and 5 bases lay outside the gene matches. Germline-derived CDR1 and CDR2 are KGHDR and SFDVKD. This CDR3 has 15 amino acids. The CDR3 sequence is CATSDPGGANQPQHF. The CDR3 bases are TGTGCCACCAGTGACCCAGGGGGCGCGAATCAGCCCCAGCATTTT.

V usage is TRBV24-1 and J usage is TRBJ2-5; D is ambiguous. The V gene lost 3 bases and the J gene lost 2 bases, with 6 bases spanning the gap. The CDR3 spans 13 residues. CDR1 KGHDR and CDR2 SFDVKD come from the germline V gene. Here the CDR3 reads CATSDNMQETQYF. The CDR3 DNA follows: TGTGCCACCAGTGATAACATGCAAGAGACCCAGTACTTC.

In its sample, this clone was seen once. The chain combines TRBV5-1 with TRBJ1-1; D gene ambiguous. The CDR3 runs 15 residues. The germline V gene encodes CDR1 SGHRS and CDR2 YFSETQ. The V and J ends lost 1 base and 5 bases respectively, with 15 bases between them. CDR3: CASSLSASVATEAFF. In nucleotides, the CDR3 is TGCGCCAGCAGCTTGTCGGCCTCCGTAGCGACTGAAGCTTTCTTT.

The chain employs TRBV29-1 and TRBJ1-2, with D possibly matching TRBD1 (5 bases). Deletions cut 0 bases from V and 0 bases from J, with 11 bases between. Per the germline V gene, CDR1 is SQVTM and CDR2 is ANQGSEA. This CDR3 region has 15 residues. The DNA of the CDR3 is TGCAGCGTTGAAGATCCCGACAGCCCTAACTATGGCTACACCTTC. Translation: CSVEDPDSPNYGYTF.

This clone was detected only a few times. The chain employs TRBV29-1 and TRBJ2-5; D is unresolved. V shed 1 base and J shed 1 base, with 4 bases lying between them. The CDR3 has 12 residues. Germline loops: CDR1 SQVTM, CDR2 ANQGSEA. The CDR3 DNA sequence: TGCAGCGTTGAAGGCGTCCAAGAGACCCAGTACTTC. Translated: CSVEGVQETQYF.

The chain is built from TRBV4-1 and TRBJ1-2, with 7 bases matching TRBD1. V gave up 1 base and J gave up 4 bases; unmatched junction bases: 6. This CDR3 region has 15 residues. Germline CDR1 is MGHRA and CDR2 is YSYEKL. The CDR3 DNA reads TGCGCCAGCAGCCAAGGACAGGGAACTTTCTATGGCTACACCTTC. Amino acids: CASSQGQGTFYGYTF.

This chain's CDR3 is CASSPPGQGSSGELFF. The CDR3 coding sequence is TGTGCCAGCTCACCTCCGGGACAGGGGTCGAGCGGGGAGCTGTTTTTT. The V and J genes are TRBV18 and TRBJ2-2; 10 bases align to TRBD1. The germline gives CDR1 KGHSH, CDR2 LQKENI. The CDR3 length is 16 residues. The V gene end was trimmed by 3 bases and the J gene end by 7 bases; junction bases not matched to a gene: 8.

The V and J genes are TRBV19 and TRBJ1-1, with 9 bases identical to TRBD1. Germline lookup yields CDR1 LNHDA and CDR2 SQIVND (reference sequence). V shed 4 bases, J shed 0 bases, and the junction held 12 bases outside the gene matches. CDR3 length: 18 amino acids. The CDR3 reads CASSTLRDRVSMNTEAFF. In DNA, the CDR3 is TGTGCCAGTAGTACCCTCCGGGACAGGGTATCAATGAACACTGAAGCTTTCTTT. Using reference TRBV19 and TRBJ1-1 for the parts outside the CDR3, the full variable domain is DGGITQSPKYLFRKEGQNVTLSCEQNLNHDAMYWYRQDPGQGLRLIYYSQIVNDFQKGDIAEGYSVSREKKESFPLTVTSAQKNPTAFYLCASSTLRDRVSMNTEAFFGQGTRLTVV.